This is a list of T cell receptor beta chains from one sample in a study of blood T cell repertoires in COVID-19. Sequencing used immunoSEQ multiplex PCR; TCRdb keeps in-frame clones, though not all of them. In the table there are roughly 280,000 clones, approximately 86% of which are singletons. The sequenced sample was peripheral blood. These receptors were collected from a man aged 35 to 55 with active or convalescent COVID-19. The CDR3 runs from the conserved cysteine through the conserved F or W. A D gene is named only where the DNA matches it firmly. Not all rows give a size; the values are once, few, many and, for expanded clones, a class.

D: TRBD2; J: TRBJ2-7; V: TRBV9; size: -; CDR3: CASSVAGGTSGSYEQYF; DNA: TGTGCCAGCAGCGTAGCCGGGGGGACTAGCGGCTCCTACGAGCAGTACTTC
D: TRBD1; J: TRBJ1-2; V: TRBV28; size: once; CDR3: CASSSQGRNGYTF; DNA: TGTGCCAGCAGTTCACAGGGGAGGAATGGCTACACCTTC
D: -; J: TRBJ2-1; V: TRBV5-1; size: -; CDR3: CASSTGTLGGNEQFF; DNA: TGCGCCAGCAGCACCGGGACTTTGGGCGGCAATGAGCAGTTCTTC
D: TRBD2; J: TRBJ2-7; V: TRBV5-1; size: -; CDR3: CASSLGLAGTTYEQYF; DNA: TGCGCCAGCAGCTTGGGACTAGCGGGTACTACCTACGAGCAGTACTTC
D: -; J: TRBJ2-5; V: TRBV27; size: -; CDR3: CASTKGGSLETQYF; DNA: TGTGCCAGCACTAAAGGTGGTAGCTTGGAGACCCAGTACTTC
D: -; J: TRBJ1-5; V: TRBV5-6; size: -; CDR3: CASSLEQNSNQPQHF; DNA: TGTGCCAGCAGCTTGGAACAGAATAGCAATCAGCCCCAGCATTTT
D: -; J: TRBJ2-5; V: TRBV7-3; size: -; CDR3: CASSPGGGAQETQYF; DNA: TGTGCCAGCAGCCCAGGTGGGGGGGCCCAAGAGACCCAGTACTTC
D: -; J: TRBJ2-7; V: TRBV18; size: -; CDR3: CASSPLTDSSEQYF; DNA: TGTGCCAGCTCACCATTGACAGACTCGAGCGAGCAGTACTTC
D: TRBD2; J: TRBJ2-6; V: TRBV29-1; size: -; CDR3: CSVGEGRSGANVLTF; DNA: TGCAGCGTTGGGGAGGGAAGGTCTGGGGCCAACGTCCTGACTTTC
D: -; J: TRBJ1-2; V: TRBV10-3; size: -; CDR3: CAISGTPMAETF; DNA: TGTGCCATCAGCGGGACTCCTATGGCGGAGACCTTC
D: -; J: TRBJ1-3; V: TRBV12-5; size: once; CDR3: CASGLRLSGNTIYF; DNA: TGTGCTAGTGGATTGCGGTTATCTGGAAACACCATATATTTT
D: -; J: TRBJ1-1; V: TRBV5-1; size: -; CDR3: CASSLVNRDGTEAFF; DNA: TGCGCCAGCAGCTTGGTAAACAGGGATGGCACTGAAGCTTTCTTT
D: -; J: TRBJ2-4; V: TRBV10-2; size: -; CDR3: CASGRRGADIQYF; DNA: TGCGCCAGCGGCCGCCGGGGGGCGGACATTCAGTACTTC
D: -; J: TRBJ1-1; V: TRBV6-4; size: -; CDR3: CASSGDGGEAFF; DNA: TGTGCCAGCAGTGGGGACGGGGGTGAAGCTTTCTTT
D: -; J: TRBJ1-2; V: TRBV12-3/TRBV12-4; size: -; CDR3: CASSRIRESSF; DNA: TGTGCCAGCAGTCGTATCCGGGAGAGCAGCTTC
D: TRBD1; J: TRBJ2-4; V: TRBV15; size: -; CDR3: CATSRDRRRDSPYF; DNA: TGTGCCACCAGCAGAGACCGTCGACGGGACAGCCCGTACTTC
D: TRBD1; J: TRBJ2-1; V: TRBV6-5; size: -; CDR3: CASIIGTGGNEQFF; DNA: TGTGCCAGCATTATAGGGACAGGGGGCAATGAGCAGTTCTTC
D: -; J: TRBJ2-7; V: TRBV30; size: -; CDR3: CAWSIRGDEQYF; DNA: TGTGCCTGGAGTATCAGGGGGGACGAGCAGTACTTC
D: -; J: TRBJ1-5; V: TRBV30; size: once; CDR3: CAWSTGNQPQHF; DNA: TGTGCCTGGAGTACGGGCAATCAGCCCCAGCATTTT
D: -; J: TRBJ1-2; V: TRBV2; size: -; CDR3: CASSESGMGYGYTF; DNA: TGTGCCAGCAGTGAATCAGGGATGGGCTATGGCTACACCTTC
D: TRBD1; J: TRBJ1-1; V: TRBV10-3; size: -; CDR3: CAIRNNRGRDTEAFF; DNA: TGTGCCATCAGGAACAACAGGGGCCGGGACACTGAAGCTTTCTTT
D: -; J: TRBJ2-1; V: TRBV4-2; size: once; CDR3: CASSPNAQPGAAALPYNEQFF; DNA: TGTGCCAGCAGCCCCAACGCCCAGCCAGGGGCAGCCGCACTGCCTTATAATGAGCAGTTCTTC
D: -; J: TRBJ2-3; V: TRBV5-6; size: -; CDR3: CASSLGTGQRITQYF; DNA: TGTGCCAGCAGCTTGGGGACGGGACAAAGAATAACGCAGTATTTT
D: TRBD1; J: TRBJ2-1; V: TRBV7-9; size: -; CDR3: CASSFKGWWGQGYNEQFF; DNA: TGTGCCAGCAGCTTCAAGGGCTGGTGGGGACAGGGTTACAATGAGCAGTTCTTC
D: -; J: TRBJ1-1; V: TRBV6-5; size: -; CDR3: CASSYSPDTEAFF; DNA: TGTGCCAGCAGTTACTCTCCTGACACTGAAGCTTTCTTT
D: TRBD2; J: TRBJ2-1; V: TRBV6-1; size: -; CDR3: CASSEFRLADYNEQFF; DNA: TGTGCCAGCAGTGAATTTCGGCTAGCGGATTACAATGAGCAGTTCTTC
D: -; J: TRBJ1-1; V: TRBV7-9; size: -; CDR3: CATEKAGSETGAFF; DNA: TGTGCCACCGAAAAGGCGGGCTCCGAAACTGGAGCTTTCTTT
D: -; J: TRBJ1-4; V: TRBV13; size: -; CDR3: CASSLASYHEKLFF; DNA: TGTGCCAGCAGCTTAGCCAGTTATCATGAAAAACTGTTTTTT
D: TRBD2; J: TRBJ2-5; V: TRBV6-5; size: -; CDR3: CASTGTSGRQTQYF; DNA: TGTGCCAGCACCGGGACTAGCGGAAGACAGACCCAGTACTTC
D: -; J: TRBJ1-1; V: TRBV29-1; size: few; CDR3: CSVLQTEAFF; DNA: TGCAGCGTTCTACAGACTGAAGCTTTCTTT
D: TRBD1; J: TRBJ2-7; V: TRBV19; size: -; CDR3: CASSPGRGLSYEQYF; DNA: TGTGCCAGTAGTCCGGGCAGGGGGCTGTCCTACGAGCAGTACTTC
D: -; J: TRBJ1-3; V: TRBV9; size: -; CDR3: CASSPGGGNTIYF; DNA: TGTGCCAGCAGCCCTGGGGGGGGAAACACCATATATTTT
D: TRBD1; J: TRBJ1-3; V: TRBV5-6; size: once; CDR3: CASSFRGTGGDTIYF; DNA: TGTGCCAGCAGCTTTAGAGGGACAGGCGGAGACACCATATATTTT
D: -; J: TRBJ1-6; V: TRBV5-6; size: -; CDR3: CASSRGSWSPLHF; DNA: TGTGCCAGCAGCAGGGGGTCATGGTCACCCCTCCACTTT
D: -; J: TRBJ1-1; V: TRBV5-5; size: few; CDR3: CASSLTGNTEAFF; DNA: TGTGCCAGCAGCTTGACAGGGAACACTGAAGCTTTCTTT
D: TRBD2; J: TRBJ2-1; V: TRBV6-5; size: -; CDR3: CASRYTSGGDNEQFF; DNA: TGTGCCAGCAGATATACTAGCGGGGGGGACAATGAGCAGTTCTTC
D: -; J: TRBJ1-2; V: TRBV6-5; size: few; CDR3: CASRFRQAANYGYTF; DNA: TGTGCCAGCAGGTTTCGACAGGCCGCTAACTATGGCTACACCTTC
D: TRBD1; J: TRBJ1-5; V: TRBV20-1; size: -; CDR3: CSASSSGTGISKPQHF; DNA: TGCAGTGCTAGTTCCTCCGGGACAGGGATTTCCAAGCCCCAGCATTTT
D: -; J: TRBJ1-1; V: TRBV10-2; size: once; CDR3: CASSEAQTANTEAFF; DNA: TGCGCCAGCAGTGAGGCCCAAACAGCTAACACTGAAGCTTTCTTT
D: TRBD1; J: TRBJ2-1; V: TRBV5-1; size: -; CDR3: CASSPQGAKNEQFF; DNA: TGCGCCAGCAGCCCCCAGGGGGCGAAAAATGAGCAGTTCTTC
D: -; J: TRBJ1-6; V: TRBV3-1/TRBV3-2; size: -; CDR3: CASSQDWPDNSPLHF; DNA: TGTGCCAGCAGCCAAGATTGGCCAGATAATTCACCCCTCCACTTT
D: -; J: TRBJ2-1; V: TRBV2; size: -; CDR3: CASSERGPSSYNEQFF; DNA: TGTGCCAGCAGTGAGCGGGGGCCGAGCTCCTACAATGAGCAGTTCTTC
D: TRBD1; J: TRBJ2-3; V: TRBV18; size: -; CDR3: CASSPLRGSLNTDTQYF; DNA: TGTGCCAGCTCACCCCTCAGGGGGAGCCTGAACACAGATACGCAGTATTTT
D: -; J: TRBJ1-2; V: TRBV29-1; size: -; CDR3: CSVWVPGGYTF; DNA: TGCAGCGTTTGGGTGCCGGGGGGTTACACCTTC
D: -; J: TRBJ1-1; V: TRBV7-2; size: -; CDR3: CASSTIGFVEAFF; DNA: TGTGCCAGCAGCACTATCGGGTTTGTTGAAGCTTTCTTT